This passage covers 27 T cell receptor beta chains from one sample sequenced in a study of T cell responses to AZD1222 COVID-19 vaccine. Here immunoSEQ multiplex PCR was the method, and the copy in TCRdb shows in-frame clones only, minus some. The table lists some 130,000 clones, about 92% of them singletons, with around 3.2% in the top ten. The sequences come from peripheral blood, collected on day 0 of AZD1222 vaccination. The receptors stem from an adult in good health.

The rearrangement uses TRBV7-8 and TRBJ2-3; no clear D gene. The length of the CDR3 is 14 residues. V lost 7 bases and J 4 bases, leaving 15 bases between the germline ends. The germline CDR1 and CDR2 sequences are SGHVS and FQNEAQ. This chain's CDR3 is CASTPEYAADTQYF. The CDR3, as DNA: TGTGCCAGCACCCCAGAATACGCGGCAGATACGCAGTATTTT.

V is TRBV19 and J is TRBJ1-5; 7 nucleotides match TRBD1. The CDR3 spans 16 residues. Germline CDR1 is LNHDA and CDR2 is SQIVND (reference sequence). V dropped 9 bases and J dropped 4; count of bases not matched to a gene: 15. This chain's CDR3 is CASLQGRDSQNQPQHF. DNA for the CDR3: TGTGCCAGCCTCCAGGGCCGGGACAGCCAAAATCAGCCCCAGCATTTT. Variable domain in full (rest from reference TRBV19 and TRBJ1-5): DGGITQSPKYLFRKEGQNVTLSCEQNLNHDAMYWYRQDPGQGLRLIYYSQIVNDFQKGDIAEGYSVSREKKESFPLTVTSAQKNPTAFYLCASLQGRDSQNQPQHFGDGTRLSIL.

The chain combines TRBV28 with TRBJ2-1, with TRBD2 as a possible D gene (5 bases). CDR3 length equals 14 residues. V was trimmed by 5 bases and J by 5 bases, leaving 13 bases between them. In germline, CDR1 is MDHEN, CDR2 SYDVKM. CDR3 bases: TGTGCCAGCAGTGAGAGGGCCTGGGACAATGAGCAGTTCTTC. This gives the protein CASSERAWDNEQFF.

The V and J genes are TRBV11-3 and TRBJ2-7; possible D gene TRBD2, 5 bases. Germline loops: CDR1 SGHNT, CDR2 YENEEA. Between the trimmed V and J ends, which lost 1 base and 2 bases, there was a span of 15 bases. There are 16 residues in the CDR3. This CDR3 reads CASSLVGSLWAYEQYF. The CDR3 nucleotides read TGTGCCAGCAGCTTAGTGGGGAGTCTGTGGGCCTACGAGCAGTACTTC. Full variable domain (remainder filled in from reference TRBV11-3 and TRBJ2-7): EAGVVQSPRYKIIEKKQPVAFWCNPISGHNTLYWYLQNLGQGPELLIRYENEEAVDDSQLPKDRFSAERLKGVDSTLKIQPAELGDSAVYLCASSLVGSLWAYEQYFGPGTRLTVT.

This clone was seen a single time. CDR3 sequence: CASSILGGHQPQHF. The DNA of the CDR3 is TGTGCCAGTAGTATCTTGGGAGGGCATCAGCCCCAGCATTTT. The chain uses TRBV19 and TRBJ1-5; no definite D call. This CDR3 contains 14 residues. Trimming removed 3 bases from V and 5 bases from J, with 11 bases in between. Per the germline V gene, CDR1 is LNHDA and CDR2 is SQIVND (reference sequence). Supplemented by reference TRBV19 and TRBJ1-5, the full variable domain reads DGGITQSPKYLFRKEGQNVTLSCEQNLNHDAMYWYRQDPGQGLRLIYYSQIVNDFQKGDIAEGYSVSREKKESFPLTVTSAQKNPTAFYLCASSILGGHQPQHFGDGTRLSIL.

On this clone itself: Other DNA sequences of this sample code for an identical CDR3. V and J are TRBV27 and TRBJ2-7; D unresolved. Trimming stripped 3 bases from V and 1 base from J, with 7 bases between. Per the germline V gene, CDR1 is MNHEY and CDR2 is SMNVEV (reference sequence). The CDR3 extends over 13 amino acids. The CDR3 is CASSFEDSYEQYF. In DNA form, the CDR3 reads TGTGCCAGCAGTTTCGAAGATTCCTACGAGCAGTACTTC.

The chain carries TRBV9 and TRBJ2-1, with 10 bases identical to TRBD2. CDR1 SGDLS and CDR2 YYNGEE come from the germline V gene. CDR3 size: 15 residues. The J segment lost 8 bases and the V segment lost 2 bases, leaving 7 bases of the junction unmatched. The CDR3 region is CASSVLAGVMDEQFF. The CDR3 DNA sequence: TGTGCCAGCAGCGTCCTAGCGGGAGTGATGGATGAGCAGTTCTTC. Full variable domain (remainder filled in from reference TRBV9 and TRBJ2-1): DSGVTQTPKHLITATGQRVTLRCSPRSGDLSVYWYQQSLDQGLQFLIQYYNGEERAKGNILERFSAQQFPDLHSELNLSSLELGDSALYFCASSVLAGVMDEQFFGPGTRLTVL.

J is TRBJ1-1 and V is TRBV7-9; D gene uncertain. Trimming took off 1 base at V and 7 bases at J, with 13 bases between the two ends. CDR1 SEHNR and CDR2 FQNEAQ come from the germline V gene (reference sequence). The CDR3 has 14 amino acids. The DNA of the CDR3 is TGTGCCAGCAGCTTAGGGCCCACGGGCCTTGAAGCTTTCTTT. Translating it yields CASSLGPTGLEAFF.

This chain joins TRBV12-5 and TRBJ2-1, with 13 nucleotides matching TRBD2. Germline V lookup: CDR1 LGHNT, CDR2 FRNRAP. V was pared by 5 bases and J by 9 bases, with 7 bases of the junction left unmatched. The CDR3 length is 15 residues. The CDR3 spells CASGLGTSGMREQFF. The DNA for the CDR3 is TGTGCTAGTGGTCTCGGGACTAGCGGGATGCGTGAGCAGTTCTTC.

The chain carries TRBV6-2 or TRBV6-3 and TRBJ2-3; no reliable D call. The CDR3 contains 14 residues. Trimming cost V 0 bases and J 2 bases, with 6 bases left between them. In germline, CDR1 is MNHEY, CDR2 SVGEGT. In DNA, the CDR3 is TGTGCCAGCAGTTACTCAGGCTCCACAGATACGCAGTATTTT. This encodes CASSYSGSTDTQYF.

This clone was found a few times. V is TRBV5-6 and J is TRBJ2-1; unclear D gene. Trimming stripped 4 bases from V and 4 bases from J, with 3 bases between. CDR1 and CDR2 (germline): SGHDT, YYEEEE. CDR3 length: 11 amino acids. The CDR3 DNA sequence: TGTGCCAGCAGCAAGTACAATGAGCAGTTCTTC. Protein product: CASSKYNEQFF.

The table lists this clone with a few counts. Here the CDR3 DNA reads TGTGCCAGCAGCCCCGGGGAGTCGAATGAGCAGTTCTTC. The encoded protein is CASSPGESNEQFF. The rearrangement links TRBV6-6 to TRBJ2-1; a possible D gene is TRBD2 (5 bases). The V and J ends lost 6 bases and 7 bases respectively, with 13 bases between them. Germline V gene lookup returns CDR1 MNHNY and CDR2 SVGAGI (reference sequence). The CDR3 contains 13 residues.

In nucleotides, the CDR3 is TGTGCCTGGAGTGTACTTGGGGGCATTGGCTACACCTTC. Translation gives CAWSVLGGIGYTF. J is TRBJ1-2 and V is TRBV30, with TRBD1 as a possible D gene (6 bases). Germline V gene data show CDR1 as GTSNPN and CDR2 as SVGIG (reference sequence). With 0 bases removed from V and 7 bases from J, the gap between germline ends came to 12 bases. There are 13 residues in the CDR3.

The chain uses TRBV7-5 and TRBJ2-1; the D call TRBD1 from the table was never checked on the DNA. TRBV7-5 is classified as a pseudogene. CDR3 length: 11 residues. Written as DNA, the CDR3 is TGTGTCAGAAGCTTACTCCAGGAGCAGTTCTTC. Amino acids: CVRSLLQEQFF.

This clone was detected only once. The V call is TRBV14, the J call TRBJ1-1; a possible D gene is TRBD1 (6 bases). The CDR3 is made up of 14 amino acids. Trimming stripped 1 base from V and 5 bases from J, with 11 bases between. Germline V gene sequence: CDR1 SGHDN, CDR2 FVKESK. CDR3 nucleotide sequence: TGTGCCAGCAGCCAAGTCAGGGGAAGTACTGAAGCTTTCTTT. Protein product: CASSQVRGSTEAFF.

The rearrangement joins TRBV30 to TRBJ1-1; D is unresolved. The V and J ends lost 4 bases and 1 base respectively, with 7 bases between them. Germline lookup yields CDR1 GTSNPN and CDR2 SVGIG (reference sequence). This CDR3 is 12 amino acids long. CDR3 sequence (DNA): TGTGCCTGGACCTTGGGGAACACTGAAGCTTTCTTT. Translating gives CAWTLGNTEAFF.

CDR3 sequence (DNA): TGTGCCAGCAGCTTAGGTGGGACTAGCGGCTACAATGAGCAGTTCTTC. This encodes CASSLGGTSGYNEQFF. This sequence joins TRBV11-2 and TRBJ2-1, with 11 bases that match TRBD2. This CDR3 has 16 amino acids. Germline V gene sequence: CDR1 SGHAT, CDR2 FQNNGV. V lost 1 base to trimming and J lost 3 bases; unmatched junction nucleotides: 2.

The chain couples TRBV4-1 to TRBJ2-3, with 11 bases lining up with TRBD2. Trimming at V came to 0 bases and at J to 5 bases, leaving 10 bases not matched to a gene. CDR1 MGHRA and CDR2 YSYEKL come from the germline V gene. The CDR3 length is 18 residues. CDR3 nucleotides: TGCGCCAGCAGCCAAGACACTAGCGGGAGAGTACGGGAAGATACGCAGTATTTT. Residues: CASSQDTSGRVREDTQYF.

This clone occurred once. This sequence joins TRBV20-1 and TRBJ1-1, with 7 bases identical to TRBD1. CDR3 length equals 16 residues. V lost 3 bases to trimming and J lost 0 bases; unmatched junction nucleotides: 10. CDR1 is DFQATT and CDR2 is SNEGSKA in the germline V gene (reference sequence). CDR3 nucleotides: TGCAGTGCTAGTGGGTCAGGGGGTAGCATGAACACTGAAGCTTTCTTT. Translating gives CSASGSGGSMNTEAFF.

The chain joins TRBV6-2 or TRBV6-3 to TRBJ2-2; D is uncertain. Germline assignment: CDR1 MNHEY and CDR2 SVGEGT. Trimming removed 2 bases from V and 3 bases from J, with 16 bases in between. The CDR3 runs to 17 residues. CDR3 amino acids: CASSYVHSVAYTGELFF. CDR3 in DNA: TGTGCCAGCAGTTACGTTCATTCGGTGGCTTACACCGGGGAGCTGTTTTTT.

The CDR3 region is CASSLWTDGLSPLHF. The CDR3 DNA reads as TGTGCCAGCAGCCTGTGGACGGATGGCCTTTCACCCCTCCACTTT. The rearrangement joins TRBV5-4 to TRBJ1-6; D is unclear. Germline assignment: CDR1 SGHNT and CDR2 YYREEE (reference sequence). The CDR3 spans 15 residues. Trimming removed 4 bases at V and 9 bases at J, with 17 bases between.

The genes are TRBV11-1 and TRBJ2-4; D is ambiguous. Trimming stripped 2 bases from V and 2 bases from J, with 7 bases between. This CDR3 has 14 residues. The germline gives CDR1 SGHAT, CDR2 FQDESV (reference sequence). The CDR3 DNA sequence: TGTGCCAGCAGCTTAAGGGAATCCAAAAACATTCAGTACTTC. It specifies CASSLRESKNIQYF.

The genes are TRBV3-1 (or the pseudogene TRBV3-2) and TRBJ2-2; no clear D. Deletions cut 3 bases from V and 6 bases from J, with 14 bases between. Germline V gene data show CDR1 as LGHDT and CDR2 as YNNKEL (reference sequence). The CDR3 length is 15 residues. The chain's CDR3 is CASSQVVMLAGELFF. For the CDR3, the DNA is TGTGCCAGCAGCCAGGTAGTGATGCTTGCCGGGGAGCTGTTTTTT.

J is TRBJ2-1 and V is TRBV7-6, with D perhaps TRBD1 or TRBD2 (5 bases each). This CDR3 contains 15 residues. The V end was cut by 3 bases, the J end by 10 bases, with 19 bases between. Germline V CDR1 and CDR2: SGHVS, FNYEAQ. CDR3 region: CASSLGRDGHGEQFF. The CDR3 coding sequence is TGTGCCAGCAGCTTGGGACGGGATGGTCATGGGGAGCAGTTCTTC. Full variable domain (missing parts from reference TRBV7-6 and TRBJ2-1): GAGVSQSPRYKVTKRGQDVALRCDPISGHVSLYWYRQALGQGPEFLTYFNYEAQQDKSGLPNDRFSAERPEGSISTLTIQRTEQRDSAMYRCASSLGRDGHGEQFFGPGTRLTVL.

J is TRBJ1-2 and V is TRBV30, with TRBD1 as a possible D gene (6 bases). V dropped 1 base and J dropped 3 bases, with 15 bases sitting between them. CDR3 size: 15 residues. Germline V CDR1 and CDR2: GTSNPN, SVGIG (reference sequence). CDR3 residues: CAWSATWGADYGYTF. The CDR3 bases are TGTGCCTGGAGTGCCACGTGGGGGGCGGACTATGGCTACACCTTC.

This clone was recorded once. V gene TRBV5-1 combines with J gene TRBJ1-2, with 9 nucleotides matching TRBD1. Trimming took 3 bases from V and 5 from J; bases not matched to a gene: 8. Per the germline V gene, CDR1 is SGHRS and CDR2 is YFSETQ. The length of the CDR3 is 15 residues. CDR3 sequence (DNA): TGCGCCAGCAGCTCTACAGGGGGCTCCCAATATGGCTACACCTTC. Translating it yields CASSSTGGSQYGYTF.

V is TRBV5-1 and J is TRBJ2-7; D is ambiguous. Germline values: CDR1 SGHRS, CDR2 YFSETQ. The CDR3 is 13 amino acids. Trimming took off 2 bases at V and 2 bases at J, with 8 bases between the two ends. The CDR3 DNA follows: TGCGCCAGCAGCTTAGACATACCCTACGAGCAGTACTTC. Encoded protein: CASSLDIPYEQYF.